This T cell receptor (beta chain) was identified during a study of blood T cell repertoires in COVID-19. Germline loops: CDR1 LNHDA, CDR2 SQIVND (reference sequence). The CDR3 spans 11 residues. Between the trimmed V and J ends, which lost 9 bases and 8 bases, there was a span of 10 bases. Here immunoSEQ multiplex PCR was the method, and the copy in TCRdb shows in-frame clones only, minus some. This sample has 200,000 or so clones; more than 75% occur once, and the top ten carry 7% to 8.5%. Sequencing input: PBMCs or T cells enriched from blood (not recorded which). The receptor's source is a man aged 25-45 years in a cohort exposed to, infected with or recovered from COVID-19 (not recorded which). This chain uses TRBV19 with TRBJ1-4; D gene ambiguous. CDR3 residues: CASAQLEKLFF. Written as DNA, the CDR3 is TGTGCCAGCGCCCAGTTAGAAAAACTGTTTTTT.